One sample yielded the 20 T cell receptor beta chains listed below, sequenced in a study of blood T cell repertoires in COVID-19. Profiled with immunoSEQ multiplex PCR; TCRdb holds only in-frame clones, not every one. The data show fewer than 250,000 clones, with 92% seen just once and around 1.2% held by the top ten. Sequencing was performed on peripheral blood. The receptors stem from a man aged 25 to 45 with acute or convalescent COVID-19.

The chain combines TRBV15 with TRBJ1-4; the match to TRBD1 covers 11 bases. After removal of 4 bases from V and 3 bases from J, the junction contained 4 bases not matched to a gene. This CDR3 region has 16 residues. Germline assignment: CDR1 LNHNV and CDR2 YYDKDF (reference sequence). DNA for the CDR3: TGTGCCACCAGCACAGGACAGGGGGCTGCTAATGAAAAACTGTTTTTT. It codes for CATSTGQGAANEKLFF.

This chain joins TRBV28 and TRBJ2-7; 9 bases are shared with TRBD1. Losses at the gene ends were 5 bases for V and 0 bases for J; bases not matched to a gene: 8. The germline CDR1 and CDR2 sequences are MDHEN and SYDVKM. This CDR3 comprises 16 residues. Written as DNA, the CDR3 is TGTGCCAGCAGTCCCGAAGGGACAGGGAGCTCCTACGAGCAGTACTTC. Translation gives CASSPEGTGSSYEQYF.

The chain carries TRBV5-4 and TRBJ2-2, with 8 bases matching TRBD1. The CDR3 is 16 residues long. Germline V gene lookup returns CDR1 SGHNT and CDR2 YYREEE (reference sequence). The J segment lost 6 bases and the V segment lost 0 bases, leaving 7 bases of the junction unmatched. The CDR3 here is CASSLVTGGGSGELFF. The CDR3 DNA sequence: TGTGCCAGCAGCTTGGTTACAGGGGGAGGCTCCGGGGAGCTGTTTTTT.

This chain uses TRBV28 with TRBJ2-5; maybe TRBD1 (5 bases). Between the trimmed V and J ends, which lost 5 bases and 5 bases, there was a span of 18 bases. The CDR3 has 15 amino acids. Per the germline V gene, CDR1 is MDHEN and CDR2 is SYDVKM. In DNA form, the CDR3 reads TGTGCCAGCAGTCTGCAAGGGGCGGTTTCGGAGACCCAGTACTTC. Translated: CASSLQGAVSETQYF.

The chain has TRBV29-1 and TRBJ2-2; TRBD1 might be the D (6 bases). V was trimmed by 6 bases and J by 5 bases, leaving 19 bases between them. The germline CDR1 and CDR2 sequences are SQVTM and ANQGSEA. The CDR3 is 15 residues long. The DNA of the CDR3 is TGCAGCGTCCAACAGGGTTCCAGAAGAACCGGGGAGCTGTTTTTT. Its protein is CSVQQGSRRTGELFF.

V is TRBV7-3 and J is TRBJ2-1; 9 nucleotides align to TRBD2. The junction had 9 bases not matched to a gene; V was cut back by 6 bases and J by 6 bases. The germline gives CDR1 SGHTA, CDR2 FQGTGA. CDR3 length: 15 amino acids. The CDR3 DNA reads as TGTGCCAGCAGGGCGGGAGGGCCGAAGATCAATGAGCAGTTCTTC. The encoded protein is CASRAGGPKINEQFF. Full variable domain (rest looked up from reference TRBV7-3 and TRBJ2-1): GAGVSQTPSNKVTEKGKYVELRCDPISGHTALYWYRQSLGQGPEFLIYFQGTGAADDSGLPNDRFFAVRPEGSVSTLKIQRTERGDSAVYLCASRAGGPKINEQFFGPGTRLTVL.

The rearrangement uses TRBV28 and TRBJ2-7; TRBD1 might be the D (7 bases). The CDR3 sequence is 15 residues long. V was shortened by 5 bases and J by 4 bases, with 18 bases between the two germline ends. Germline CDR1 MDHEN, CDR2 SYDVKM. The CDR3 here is CASSRQGRGTYEQYF. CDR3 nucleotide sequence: TGTGCCAGCAGTCGACAGGGTCGAGGGACTTACGAGCAGTACTTC.

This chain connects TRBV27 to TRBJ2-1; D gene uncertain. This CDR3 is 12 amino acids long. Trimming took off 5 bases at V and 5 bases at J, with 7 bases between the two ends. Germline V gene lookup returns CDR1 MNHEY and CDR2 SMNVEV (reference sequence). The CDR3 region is CASSRLDNEQFF. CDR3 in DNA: TGTGCCAGCAGTCGACTGGACAATGAGCAGTTCTTC.

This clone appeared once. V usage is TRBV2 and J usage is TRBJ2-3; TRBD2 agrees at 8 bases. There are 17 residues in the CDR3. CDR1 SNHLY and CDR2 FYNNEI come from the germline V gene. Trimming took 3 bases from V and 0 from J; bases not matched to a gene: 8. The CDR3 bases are TGTGCCAGCAGTGATCCGTCTTTAGCGGGGAGCACAGATACGCAGTATTTT. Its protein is CASSDPSLAGSTDTQYF.

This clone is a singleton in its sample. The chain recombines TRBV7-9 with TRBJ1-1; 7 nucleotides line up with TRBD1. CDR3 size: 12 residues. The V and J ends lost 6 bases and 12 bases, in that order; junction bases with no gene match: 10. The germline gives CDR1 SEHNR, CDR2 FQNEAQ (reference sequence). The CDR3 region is CASRRDRELTFF. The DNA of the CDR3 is TGTGCCAGCAGGCGAGACAGGGAGCTAACTTTCTTT.

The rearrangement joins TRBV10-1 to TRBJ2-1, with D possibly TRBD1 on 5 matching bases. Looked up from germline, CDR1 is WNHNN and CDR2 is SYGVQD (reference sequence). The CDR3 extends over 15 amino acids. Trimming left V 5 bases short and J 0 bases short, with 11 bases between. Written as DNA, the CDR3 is TGCGCCAGCAGTAGATACACAGGCTCCTACAATGAGCAGTTCTTC. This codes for CASSRYTGSYNEQFF.

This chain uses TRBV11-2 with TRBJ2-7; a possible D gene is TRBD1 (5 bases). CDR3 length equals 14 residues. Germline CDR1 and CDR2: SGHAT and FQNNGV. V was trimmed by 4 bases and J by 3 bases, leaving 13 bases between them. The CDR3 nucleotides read TGTGCCAGCAGCTGGACCTACAGGAGCTACGAGCAGTACTTC. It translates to CASSWTYRSYEQYF.

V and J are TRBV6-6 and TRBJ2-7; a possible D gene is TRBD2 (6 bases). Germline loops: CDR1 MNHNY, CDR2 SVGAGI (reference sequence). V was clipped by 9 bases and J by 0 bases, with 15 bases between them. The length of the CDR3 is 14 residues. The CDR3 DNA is TGTGCCAGTGTCGGCGCTAGCGACTCCTACGAGCAGTACTTC. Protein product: CASVGASDSYEQYF.

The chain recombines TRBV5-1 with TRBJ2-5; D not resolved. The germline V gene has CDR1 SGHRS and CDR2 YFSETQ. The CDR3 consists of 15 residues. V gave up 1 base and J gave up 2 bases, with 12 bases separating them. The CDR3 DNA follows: TGCGCCAGCAGCTTGAGCCCGCACGAACAAGAGACCCAGTACTTC. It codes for CASSLSPHEQETQYF.

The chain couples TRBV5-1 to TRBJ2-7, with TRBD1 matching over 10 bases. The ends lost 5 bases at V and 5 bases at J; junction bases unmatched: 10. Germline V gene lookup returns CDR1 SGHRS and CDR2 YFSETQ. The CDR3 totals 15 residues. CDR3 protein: CASSLGTGDVHEQYF. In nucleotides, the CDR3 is TGCGCCAGCAGTCTCGGGACAGGGGACGTCCACGAGCAGTACTTC.

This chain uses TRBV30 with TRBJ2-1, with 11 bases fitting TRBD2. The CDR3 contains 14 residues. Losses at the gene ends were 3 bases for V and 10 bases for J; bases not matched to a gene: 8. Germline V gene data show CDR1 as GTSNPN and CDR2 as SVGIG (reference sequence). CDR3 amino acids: CAWSSAVAGGEQFF. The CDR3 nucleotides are TGTGCCTGGAGCTCAGCGGTAGCGGGAGGGGAGCAGTTCTTC.

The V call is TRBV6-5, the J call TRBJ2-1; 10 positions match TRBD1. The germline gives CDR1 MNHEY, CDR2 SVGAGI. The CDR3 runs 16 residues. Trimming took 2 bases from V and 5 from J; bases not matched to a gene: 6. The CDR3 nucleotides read TGTGCCAGCAGTTACCCCCGGGACAGGGGTAACAATGAGCAGTTCTTC. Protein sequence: CASSYPRDRGNNEQFF.

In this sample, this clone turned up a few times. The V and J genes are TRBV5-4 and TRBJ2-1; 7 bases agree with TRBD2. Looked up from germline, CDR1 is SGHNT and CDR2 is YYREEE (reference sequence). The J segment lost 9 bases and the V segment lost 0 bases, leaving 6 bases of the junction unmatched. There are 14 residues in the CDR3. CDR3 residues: CASSLAVGEGEQFF. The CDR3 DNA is TGTGCCAGCAGCTTGGCCGTGGGGGAGGGTGAGCAGTTCTTC.

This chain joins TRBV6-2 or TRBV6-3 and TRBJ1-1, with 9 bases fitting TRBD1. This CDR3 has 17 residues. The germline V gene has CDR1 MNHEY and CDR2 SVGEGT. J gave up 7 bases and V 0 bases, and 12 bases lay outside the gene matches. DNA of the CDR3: TGTGCCAGCAGTTACTCGATCTTTACAGGGGGCGGGGGTGAAGCTTTCTTT. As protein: CASSYSIFTGGGGEAFF.

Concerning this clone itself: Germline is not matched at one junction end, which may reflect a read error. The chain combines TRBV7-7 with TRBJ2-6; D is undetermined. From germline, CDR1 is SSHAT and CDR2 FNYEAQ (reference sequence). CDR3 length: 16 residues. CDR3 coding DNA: TGTGCTAGCAGCGCACATCTAGACCCTGGGGCCAACGTCCTGACTTTC. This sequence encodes CASSAHLDPGANVLTF.